This T cell receptor (beta chain) was sequenced in a study of T cells in Graves' hyperthyroidism and ophthalmopathy. Overall study: The authors collected peripheral blood at initial diagnosis, before any treatment. Study observations and caveats: Onset of ophthalmopathy came a median 6.5 months after the model predicted it. Appearing also in blood were most of the thyroid clonotypes expanded above 0.001.

As concerns this clonotype: Its antigen is undetermined.

Trimming took off 5 bases at V and 0 bases at J, with 11 bases between the two ends. This CDR3 comprises 13 residues. Germline-derived CDR1 and CDR2 are GTSNPN and SVGIG (reference sequence). Thyroid ultrasound, orbital computed tomography, clinical symptoms, and serum thyroxine and TRAb underpinned diagnoses. Amplification of TCR beta CDR3 regions was performed using RNA transcripts as template. A first-round RT-PCR of the TCR CDR3 used the HTBI primer set. TCRdb itself ran the multiplex PCR reads through MiXCR, one entry per CDR3 protein. The table shows about 460,000 distinct CDR3 sequences, with about 20% occurring only once.

The chain couples TRBV30 to TRBJ2-7; no clear D gene. What was sequenced was blood. The sequence was collected from a woman between 70 and 85 years old with Graves' ophthalmopathy. The CDR3 sequence is CAWAAALSYEQYF. The CDR3 DNA reads TGTGCCTGGGCGGCGGCTCTCTCCTACGAGCAGTACTTC.